These 24 T cell receptor beta chains came from one sample sequenced in a study of STAT5B mutations in CD4+ large granular lymphocyte leukemia. Sequencing used immunoSEQ multiplex PCR; TCRdb keeps in-frame clones, though not all of them. The sample carries about 31,000 clones, less than 80% recorded once. The sample taken for sequencing was CD4+ T cells from blood buffy coats. These TCRs come from a human donor in good health.

This chain links TRBV5-5 with TRBJ2-3, with D perhaps TRBD2 (6 bases). Germline V gene data show CDR1 as SGHKS and CDR2 as YYEKEE (reference sequence). V was shortened by 4 bases and J by 2 bases, with 14 bases between the two germline ends. This CDR3 is 15 amino acids long. CDR3 sequence (DNA): TGTGCCAGCAGCCGGGACTTGAGGTTCACAGATACGCAGTATTTT. This sequence encodes CASSRDLRFTDTQYF.

CDR3 in DNA: TGTGCCAGCAGTGCCGGGACGTGGGGGCCTGGGAGCAATCAGCCCCAGCATTTT. Its protein is CASSAGTWGPGSNQPQHF. The genes are TRBV28 and TRBJ1-5; a possible D gene is TRBD1 (6 bases). Trimming took 5 bases from V and 1 from J, leaving 21 bases between them. CDR3 length: 18 amino acids. Germline CDR1 reads MDHEN; CDR2 reads SYDVKM.

The CDR3 DNA follows: TGTGCCAGCAGCTTATGGGGACAGGGATTTGAGCCCCAGCATTTT. Translated, it gives CASSLWGQGFEPQHF. The chain is built from TRBV7-2 and TRBJ1-5; TRBD1 agrees at 9 bases. Germline-derived CDR1 and CDR2 are SGHTA and FQGNSA. The length of the CDR3 is 15 residues. The J segment lost 8 bases and the V segment lost 2 bases, leaving 7 bases of the junction unmatched.

The J gene is TRBJ2-7, the V gene TRBV7-2; D gene ambiguous. The CDR3 spans 14 residues. The germline V and J ends were trimmed by 5 bases and 1 base, with 12 bases remaining between them. The germline CDR1 and CDR2 sequences are SGHTA and FQGNSA. The CDR3 here is CASSVDALSYEQYF. The CDR3 DNA reads TGTGCCAGCAGCGTCGATGCACTTTCCTACGAGCAGTACTTC. Full variable domain (remainder filled in from reference TRBV7-2 and TRBJ2-7): GAGVSQSPSNKVTEKGKDVELRCDPISGHTALYWYRQSLGQGLEFLIYFQGNSAPDKSGLPSDRFSAERTGGSVSTLTIQRTQQEDSAVYLCASSVDALSYEQYFGPGTRLTVT.

Only a few counts were recorded for this clone. V usage is TRBV9 and J usage is TRBJ1-1, with D possibly being TRBD1 (5 bases). V was cut by 2 bases and J by 5 bases, with 10 bases left in between. CDR1 is SGDLS, CDR2 YYNGEE, per germline. The CDR3 consists of 13 residues. The DNA of the CDR3 is TGTGCCAGCAGCGTGGGGGTTTGGACTGAAGCTTTCTTT. Translating gives CASSVGVWTEAFF.

The rearrangement links TRBV6-5 to TRBJ1-3, with 10 bases lining up with TRBD1. The V and J ends lost 8 bases and 3 bases, in that order; junction bases with no gene match: 7. The CDR3 sequence is 15 residues long. The germline V gene encodes CDR1 MNHEY and CDR2 SVGAGI. The CDR3 is CASGTGVYRGNTIYF. The CDR3 nucleotides are TGTGCCAGCGGGACAGGGGTTTATCGTGGAAACACCATATATTTT.

This chain links TRBV28 with TRBJ2-1; 12 bases match TRBD2. Per the germline V gene, CDR1 is MDHEN and CDR2 is SYDVKM. This CDR3 is built from 17 residues. The ends lost 1 base at V and 7 bases at J; junction bases unmatched: 8. The CDR3 DNA reads as TGTGCCAGCAGTTTATTGCTAGCGGGGGGGCCTCAAAATGAGCAGTTCTTC. Translating gives CASSLLLAGGPQNEQFF.

The V gene is TRBV7-9, the J gene TRBJ1-2; D is uncertain. This CDR3 has 13 amino acids. Trimming removed 3 bases at V and 0 bases at J, with 5 bases between. Germline V lookup: CDR1 SEHNR, CDR2 FQNEAQ (reference sequence). CDR3 DNA: TGTGCCAGCAGCTTGGGGACTAACTATGGCTACACCTTC. Translated, it gives CASSLGTNYGYTF.

This clone was recorded once. The CDR3: CASSWPGTGTTGELFF. For the CDR3, the DNA is TGTGCCAGCAGCTGGCCCGGGACAGGGACCACCGGGGAGCTGTTTTTT. The chain uses TRBV11-2 and TRBJ2-2; 9 nucleotides match TRBD1. J gave up 4 bases and V 4 bases, and 7 bases lay outside the gene matches. The length of the CDR3 is 16 residues. Germline CDR1 reads SGHAT; CDR2 reads FQNNGV. Complete variable domain (other parts from reference TRBV11-2 and TRBJ2-2): EAGVAQSPRYKIIEKRQSVAFWCNPISGHATLYWYQQILGQGPKLLIQFQNNGVVDDSQLPKDRFSAERLKGVDSTLKIQPAKLEDSAVYLCASSWPGTGTTGELFFGEGSRLTVL.

The chain employs TRBV7-3 and TRBJ1-1, with D possibly matching TRBD1 (6 bases). The CDR3 length is 17 residues. Between the trimmed V and J ends, which lost 5 bases and 2 bases, there was a span of 21 bases. Germline CDR1 reads SGHTA; CDR2 reads FQGTGA. This chain's CDR3 is CASSPQVGEGGNTEAFF. Here the CDR3 DNA reads TGTGCCAGCAGCCCCCAAGTGGGGGAGGGGGGAAACACTGAAGCTTTCTTT. The full variable domain, rest sourced from reference TRBV7-3 and TRBJ1-1, is GAGVSQTPSNKVTEKGKYVELRCDPISGHTALYWYRQSLGQGPEFLIYFQGTGAADDSGLPNDRFFAVRPEGSVSTLKIQRTERGDSAVYLCASSPQVGEGGNTEAFFGQGTRLTVV.

This clone was counted only a few times. J is TRBJ1-1 and V is TRBV4-3, with unresolved D. V lost 0 bases to trimming and J lost 4 bases, with 12 bases between them. The germline gives CDR1 LGHNA, CDR2 YSLEER. The CDR3 length is 15 residues. The CDR3 here is CASSQDRGDGTEAFF. The CDR3 DNA reads as TGCGCCAGCAGCCAAGATCGTGGGGATGGCACTGAAGCTTTCTTT.

The gene calls are TRBV2 and TRBJ2-2; D tentatively reads TRBD1 or TRBD2 (6 bases each). V was clipped by 4 bases and J by 7 bases, with 10 bases between them. CDR3 length: 13 amino acids. Germline assignment: CDR1 SNHLY and CDR2 FYNNEI. The CDR3 sequence is CASSAGEVGELFF. DNA for the CDR3: TGTGCCAGCAGTGCAGGGGAGGTCGGGGAGCTGTTTTTT. Based on the CDR3 plus reference TRBV2 and TRBJ2-2, the full variable domain is EPEVTQTPSHQVTQMGQEVILRCVPISNHLYFYWYRQILGQKVEFLVSFYNNEISEKSEIFDDQFSVERPDGSNFTLKIRSTKLEDSAMYFCASSAGEVGELFFGEGSRLTVL.

J is TRBJ2-1 and V is TRBV5-1; D is perhaps TRBD1 (5 bases). V lost 7 bases, J lost 6 bases, and 20 bases lay in between. CDR1 is SGHRS, CDR2 YFSETQ, per germline. This CDR3 contains 15 residues. CDR3 in amino acids: CASGDSDSGGNEQFF. The CDR3 DNA reads as TGCGCCAGCGGCGACAGTGACTCTGGTGGCAATGAGCAGTTCTTC. Full variable domain (remainder filled in from reference TRBV5-1 and TRBJ2-1): KAGVTQTPRYLIKTRGQQVTLSCSPISGHRSVSWYQQTPGQGLQFLFEYFSETQRNKGNFPGRFSGRQFSNSRSEMNVSTLELGDSALYLCASGDSDSGGNEQFFGPGTRLTVL.

As DNA, the CDR3 is TGTGCCAGCTCACCGGGACAGGGCTCATACAATGAGCAGTTCTTC. As protein: CASSPGQGSYNEQFF. V usage is TRBV18 and J usage is TRBJ2-1, with 9 bases fitting TRBD1. Germline CDR1 is KGHSH and CDR2 is LQKENI. There are 15 residues in the CDR3. V trimming: 3 bases; J trimming: 4 bases; junction bases outside the gene matches: 4.

The chain links TRBV10-3 to TRBJ2-7; D gene ambiguous. This CDR3 is built from 15 residues. CDR1 is ENHRY, CDR2 SYGVKD, per germline. The V and J ends lost 3 bases and 1 base respectively, with 13 bases between them. The CDR3 spells CAISEGFRQSYEQYF. The CDR3 nucleotides are TGTGCCATCAGTGAAGGCTTTCGGCAGTCCTACGAGCAGTACTTC.

The genes are TRBV5-1 and TRBJ1-3; D is unclear. Trimming stripped 5 bases from V and 2 bases from J, with 8 bases between. This CDR3 region has 13 residues. The germline V gene encodes CDR1 SGHRS and CDR2 YFSETQ. CDR3: CASSFGPGNTIYF. CDR3 bases: TGCGCCAGCAGTTTCGGACCTGGAAACACCATATATTTT.

The chain carries TRBV5-1 and TRBJ2-7, with a weak D call TRBD2 (5 bases). CDR1 and CDR2 from the germline V gene are SGHRS and YFSETQ. CDR3 size: 13 residues. V was shortened by 4 bases and J by 7 bases, with 15 bases between the two germline ends. Here the CDR3 reads CASSGGRALEQYF. CDR3 in DNA: TGCGCCAGCAGCGGAGGACGGGCGCTTGAGCAGTACTTC.

The chain combines TRBV11-2 with TRBJ1-3; TRBD1 might be the D (6 bases). Germline V gene data show CDR1 as SGHAT and CDR2 as FQNNGV. Trimming took 2 bases from V and 0 from J, leaving 11 bases between them. The CDR3 is made up of 16 amino acids. CDR3 loop: CASSLFGTFSGNTIYF. CDR3 DNA: TGTGCCAGCAGCTTATTTGGGACATTCTCTGGAAACACCATATATTTT.

The chain is built from TRBV5-1 and TRBJ1-1; D uncertain. V lost 4 bases to trimming and J lost 4 bases, with 14 bases between them. This CDR3 is built from 14 residues. The germline CDR1 and CDR2 sequences are SGHRS and YFSETQ. This chain's CDR3 is CASSALLGRTEAFF. The DNA of the CDR3 is TGCGCCAGCAGCGCACTACTGGGTCGCACTGAAGCTTTCTTT.

This rearrangement joins TRBV5-4 to TRBJ2-7; no clear D. Deletions cut 3 bases from V and 6 bases from J, with 19 bases between. From germline, CDR1 is SGHNT and CDR2 YYREEE (reference sequence). The CDR3 has 15 residues. CDR3 residues: CASSSWDYRAPEQYF. CDR3 sequence (DNA): TGTGCCAGCAGCTCTTGGGATTATAGGGCTCCCGAGCAGTACTTC.

This clone was observed a handful of times. This chain joins TRBV5-1 and TRBJ1-5; a possible D gene is TRBD1 (6 bases). V lost 4 bases and J 3 bases, leaving 11 bases between the germline ends. The CDR3 contains 14 residues. The germline V gene has CDR1 SGHRS and CDR2 YFSETQ. CDR3 nucleotides: TGCGCCAGCAGCCAGGACAGCCTCAATCAGCCCCAGCATTTT. Amino acids: CASSQDSLNQPQHF.

The chain recombines TRBV27 with TRBJ2-7; no firm D call. Trimming took 2 bases from V and 4 from J, leaving 9 bases between them. Germline-derived CDR1 and CDR2 are MNHEY and SMNVEV (reference sequence). The CDR3 has 13 amino acids. CDR3 nucleotide sequence: TGTGCCAGCAGTTTAGACCAAGGTTACGAGCAGTACTTC. Translating gives CASSLDQGYEQYF.

Sample share makes this clone medium-sized (0.01 to 0.1%). The chain uses TRBV16 and TRBJ1-1; D is unresolved. The germline V gene has CDR1 KGHSY and CDR2 FQNENV. The V end was cut by 4 bases, the J end by 2 bases, with 8 bases between. CDR3 size: 13 residues. CDR3 DNA sequence: TGTGCCAGCAGCCGAACAGTAAACACTGAAGCTTTCTTT. This gives the protein CASSRTVNTEAFF.

The V call is TRBV4-2, the J call TRBJ2-6; no reliable D call. CDR3 size: 18 residues. Trimming took off 2 bases at V and 0 bases at J, with 14 bases between the two ends. The V gene's germline CDR1 is LGHNA and CDR2 YNFKEQ. The chain's CDR3 is CASSQYLGADSGANVLTF. In DNA form, the CDR3 reads TGTGCCAGCAGCCAATATCTAGGAGCTGACTCTGGGGCCAACGTCCTGACTTTC.